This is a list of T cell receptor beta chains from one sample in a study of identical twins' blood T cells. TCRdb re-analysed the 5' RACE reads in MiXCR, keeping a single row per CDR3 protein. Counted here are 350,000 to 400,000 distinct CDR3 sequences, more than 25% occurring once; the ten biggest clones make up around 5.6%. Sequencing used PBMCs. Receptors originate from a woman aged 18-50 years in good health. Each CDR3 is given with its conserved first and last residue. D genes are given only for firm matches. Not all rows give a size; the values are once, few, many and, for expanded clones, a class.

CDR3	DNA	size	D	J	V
CASSAPTSGDYQETQYF	TGTGCCAGTAGTGCCCCGACTAGCGGAGATTACCAAGAGACCCAGTACTTC	.	TRBD2	TRBJ2-5	TRBV19
CSDKRIGRFPGELFF	TGCAGTGATAAGAGGATAGGCAGATTCCCCGGGGAGCTGTTTTTT	few	.	TRBJ2-2	TRBV20-1
CASSPGGQKNTEAFF	TGTGCCAGCAGTCCAGGGGGACAGAAGAACACTGAAGCTTTCTTT	many	TRBD1	TRBJ1-1	TRBV28
CASSLRTGGATEAFF	TGTGCCAGCAGCCTTAGGACAGGGGGAGCAACTGAAGCTTTCTTT	.	TRBD1	TRBJ1-1	TRBV4-2
CASWGNTANTDTQYF	TGTGCCAGCTGGGGGAATACGGCTAACACAGATACGCAGTATTTT	.	.	TRBJ2-3	TRBV6-5
CSVGFRGHEQFF	TGCAGCGTGGGGTTCAGGGGTCATGAGCAGTTCTTC	.	.	TRBJ2-1	TRBV29-1
CASSLYGRTDTQYF	TGTGCCAGCAGCTTGTACGGCCGAACAGATACGCAGTATTTT	.	.	TRBJ2-3	TRBV5-4
CASSLGDGNTIYF	TGCGCCAGCAGCTTAGGAGACGGAAACACCATATATTTT	.	.	TRBJ1-3	TRBV5-1
CASSPDGLQPQHF	TGCGCCAGCAGCCCTGATGGGCTTCAGCCCCAGCATTTT	many	.	TRBJ1-5	TRBV5-1
CASSLTVAGELFF	TGTGCCAGCAGCCTCACAGTGGCCGGGGAGCTGTTTTTT	.	.	TRBJ2-2	TRBV12-3/TRBV12-4
CASSIMGEGNQPQHF	TGTGCCAGTAGTATTATGGGAGAGGGCAATCAGCCCCAGCATTTT	few	.	TRBJ1-5	TRBV19
CSAREDRGYNEQFF	TGCAGTGCTAGGGAGGACAGGGGGTACAATGAGCAGTTCTTC	.	TRBD1	TRBJ2-1	TRBV20-1
CASSNPVKGPQAFF	TGTGCCAGCAGCAATCCGGTGAAGGGACCCCAAGCTTTCTTT	many	.	TRBJ1-1	TRBV21-1
CSAKRGRLNTGELFF	TGCAGCGCCAAGAGGGGGCGGCTGAACACCGGGGAGCTGTTTTTT	many	TRBD1	TRBJ2-2	TRBV29-1
CASSMVVLGEAFF	TGTGCCAGTAGTATGGTGGTTCTGGGTGAAGCTTTCTTT	.	.	TRBJ1-1	TRBV19
CASSLSSQEETQYF	TGTGCCAGCAGCTTATCGTCACAGGAGGAGACCCAGTACTTC	few	.	TRBJ2-5	TRBV11-3
CASSYSISGNTIYF	TGTGCCAGCAGTTACTCAATCTCTGGAAACACCATATATTTT	.	.	TRBJ1-3	TRBV6-5
CASSFVTAGAQPQHF	TGTGCCAGCAGTTTTGTGACAGCAGGGGCCCAGCCCCAGCATTTT	.	.	TRBJ1-5	TRBV27
CSASPQGVHEQYF	TGCAGTGCTTCTCCACAGGGGGTCCACGAGCAGTACTTC	few	TRBD1	TRBJ2-7	TRBV20-1
CSAKDMVHEQYF	TGCAGTGCCAAAGACATGGTCCACGAGCAGTACTTC	.	.	TRBJ2-7	TRBV20-1
CAISETRPTGELFF	TGTGCCATCAGTGAGACGAGACCCACCGGGGAGCTGTTTTTT	.	.	TRBJ2-2	TRBV10-3
CASSQEPELTATQYF	TGCGCCAGCAGCCAAGAACCCGAACTTACGGCTACGCAGTATTTT	few	.	TRBJ2-3	TRBV4-1
CASSQQGALGEKLFF	TGTGCCAGCAGCCAGCAGGGGGCGTTGGGTGAAAAACTGTTTTTT	few	TRBD1	TRBJ1-4	TRBV3-1
CSVRTDNQPQHF	TGCAGCGTTAGGACGGATAATCAGCCCCAGCATTTT	.	.	TRBJ1-5	TRBV29-1
CASSRNGGELFF	TGTGCCAGCAGTCGCAATGGCGGGGAGCTGTTTTTT	.	.	TRBJ2-2	TRBV12-3/TRBV12-4
CASSQLQAQREQYF	TGTGCCAGCAGCCAGTTACAGGCCCAGCGCGAGCAGTACTTC	few	.	TRBJ2-7	TRBV3-1
CSVGSQETQYF	TGCAGCGTTGGCAGTCAAGAGACCCAGTACTTC	.	.	TRBJ2-5	TRBV29-1
CASSVEGEKLFF	TGTGCCAGCAGTGTCGAAGGGGAAAAACTGTTTTTT	few	.	TRBJ1-4	TRBV12-3/TRBV12-4
CATKRGYNEQFF	TGCGCCACCAAGCGGGGATACAATGAGCAGTTCTTC	few	TRBD2	TRBJ2-1	TRBV10-2
CSARSPLAYGYAF	TGCAGTGCTAGAAGCCCGTTGGCGTATGGCTACGCCTTC	.	.	TRBJ1-2	TRBV20-1
CSVDYVNTGELFF	TGCAGCGTTGATTACGTGAACACCGGGGAGCTGTTTTTT	.	.	TRBJ2-2	TRBV29-1
CASGLVLGLAGGTYNEQFF	TGTGCTAGTGGTTTGGTACTGGGTCTAGCGGGAGGGACCTACAATGAGCAGTTCTTC	few	TRBD2	TRBJ2-1	TRBV12-5
CSARDRVAGINEQFF	TGCAGTGCTAGAGATAGGGTAGCGGGGATCAATGAGCAGTTCTTC	.	TRBD2	TRBJ2-1	TRBV20-1
CASSKVAGGPDTQYF	TGTGCCAGCAGTAAAGTAGCGGGAGGGCCAGATACGCAGTATTTT	.	TRBD2	TRBJ2-3	TRBV2
CATSRDRSHATNEKLFF	TGTGCCACCAGCAGAGATCGTTCCCACGCAACTAATGAAAAACTGTTTTTT	.	.	TRBJ1-4	TRBV15
CATSSVFSERNEQYF	TGTGCCACCAGCAGCGTATTTAGCGAGAGGAACGAGCAGTACTTC	.	.	TRBJ2-7	TRBV15
CSARRAEAPGELFF	TGCAGTGCTAGAAGGGCGGAGGCCCCCGGGGAGCTGTTTTTT	.	.	TRBJ2-2	TRBV20-1
CASSVVGVGQPQHF	TGTGCCAGCAGCGTAGTCGGGGTTGGTCAGCCCCAGCATTTT	few	.	TRBJ1-5	TRBV9